Listed below are T cell receptor beta chains from one sample, sequenced in a study of T cells in Graves' hyperthyroidism and ophthalmopathy. From the multiplex PCR reads, TCRdb called clonotypes with MiXCR, one entry per CDR3 protein. The sample lists approximately 200,000 distinct CDR3 sequences, around 19% occurring once. Input material: blood. The origin of the receptors is a middle-aged man with Graves' hyperthyroidism. Both conserved end residues are part of each CDR3. A D gene is named only where the DNA matches it firmly. Some rows mark clone size as missing; the rest say once, few, many or name a class of expanded clone.

v_gene	abundance	d_gene	j_gene	CDR3nt	CDR3aa
TRBV5-5	many	NA	TRBJ1-2	TGTGCCAGCAGCTTGCGGCAGGATGGCTACACCTTC	CASSLRQDGYTF
TRBV19	NA	NA	TRBJ1-5	TGTGCCAGTAGTACTCAAGGCCCCAATCAGCCCCAGCATTTT	CASSTQGPNQPQHF
TRBV6-2/TRBV6-3	few	NA	TRBJ2-7	TGTGCCAGCAGGGAATCCCAGGGTGCCCACTACGAGCAGTACTTC	CASRESQGAHYEQYF
TRBV2	NA	TRBD2	TRBJ2-7	TGTGCCTCCGAGCGGGGGGCCGGTGTGCAGTACTTC	CASERGAGVQYF
TRBV2	once	TRBD2	TRBJ2-3	TGTGCCAGCAGTCCCGGGACTAGCGGGGGCGCCACAGATACGCAGTATTTT	CASSPGTSGGATDTQYF
TRBV9	NA	NA	TRBJ2-1	TGTGCCAGCAGCGTGGTGGGAACTAACAATGAGCAGTTCTTC	CASSVVGTNNEQFF
TRBV7-9	few	TRBD2	TRBJ2-1	TGTGCCAGCAGCTTAGCTCTAGCGGACATGGATGAGCAGTTCTTC	CASSLALADMDEQFF
TRBV30	NA	NA	TRBJ2-2	TGTGCCTGGAGTTGGGGACTGCCGAACACCGGGGAGCCGTTTTTT	CAWSWGLPNTGEPFF
TRBV20-1	many	NA	TRBJ1-5	TGCAGTGCTAGAGACTCTGCTGGCAATCAGCCCCAGCATTTT	CSARDSAGNQPQHF
TRBV29-1	NA	NA	TRBJ1-4	TGCAGCGTCAAGGCAACTAATGAAAAACTGTTTTTT	CSVKATNEKLFF
TRBV20-1	few	NA	TRBJ1-6	TGCGGTGCTAGAGATCCGGATTCACCCCTCCACTTT	CGARDPDSPLHF
TRBV6-2/TRBV6-3	many	NA	TRBJ2-7	TGTGCCAGCAGCACGTACGGCGAGCAGTACTTC	CASSTYGEQYF
TRBV11-2	many	NA	TRBJ2-1	TGTGCCAGCAGCCCAACACTCGCGGGGTACAATGAGCAGTTCTTC	CASSPTLAGYNEQFF
TRBV2	NA	NA	TRBJ1-1	TGTGCCAGCGGGGCCGAAAAGAACACTGAAGCTTTCTTT	CASGAEKNTEAFF
TRBV6-2/TRBV6-3	many	TRBD1	TRBJ2-5	TGTGCCAGCAGCCCGGGACAGGGCGTAATGGGAGAGACCCAGTACTTC	CASSPGQGVMGETQYF
TRBV27	many	TRBD1	TRBJ2-3	TGTGCCAGCAGAACGGTTGGGACAGGGTTAGAGGATACGCAGTATTTT	CASRTVGTGLEDTQYF
TRBV28	many	NA	TRBJ2-5	TGTGCCAGCAGTTTATTAGGGACCTCGGGAGTAGAGACCCAGTACTTC	CASSLLGTSGVETQYF
TRBV9	NA	TRBD1	TRBJ2-1	TGTGCCAGCAGCGCCGGGACAGGGGGCTATACCAATGAGCAGTTCTTC	CASSAGTGGYTNEQFF
TRBV27	NA	TRBD1	TRBJ1-5	TGTGCCAGCAGTCCGGACAGGGGAGACGATCAGCCCCAGCATTTT	CASSPDRGDDQPQHF
TRBV7-9	many	NA	TRBJ2-5	TGTGCCAGCAGCTTAGGCCCTGGAATGGGAGAGACCCAGTACTTC	CASSLGPGMGETQYF
TRBV6-2/TRBV6-3	few	TRBD1	TRBJ1-4	TGTGCCAGCAGTTTCCCTCGGACAGGGGTACGGAAACTGTTTTTT	CASSFPRTGVRKLFF
TRBV6-2/TRBV6-3	many	TRBD2	TRBJ2-1	TGTGCCAGCAGTTACTCTCCGACTAGCGGGGGTCCTAGCTCCTACAATGAGCAGTTCTTC	CASSYSPTSGGPSSYNEQFF
TRBV11-2	many	NA	TRBJ1-6	TGTGCCAGCAGCTTAGGTATAGGGGGTGGTTCACCCCTCCACTTT	CASSLGIGGGSPLHF
TRBV3-1	many	TRBD2	TRBJ2-5	TGTGCCAGCAGCCCGACTAGCGGTTCCATCCAAGAGACCCAGTACTTC	CASSPTSGSIQETQYF
TRBV28	NA	NA	TRBJ1-2	TGTGCCAGCAGTTTACAGGGGTTGGGCTATGGCTACACCTTC	CASSLQGLGYGYTF
TRBV27	many	TRBD2	TRBJ2-1	TGTGCCAGCAGTTTCTTAGCGGGGGGGCTAAATGAGCAGTTCTTC	CASSFLAGGLNEQFF
TRBV29-1	many	TRBD1	TRBJ2-7	TGCAGCGTTGTCCGGGACAGGGGAGCCGAGCAGTACTTC	CSVVRDRGAEQYF
TRBV20-1	NA	TRBD2	TRBJ2-1	TGCAGTGCTAATCGACTAGCGGGGGGGCAGAACAATGAGCAGTTCTTC	CSANRLAGGQNNEQFF
TRBV20-1	many	TRBD1	TRBJ1-1	TGCAGTGCTAGAGATATCGGGACAGAGAGAGATACGGCTTTCTTT	CSARDIGTERDTAFF
TRBV6-2/TRBV6-3	many	TRBD2	TRBJ2-3	TGTGCCAGCAGTTACATCGGGACTAGTCCACGCGCCGCAGATACGCAGTATTTT	CASSYIGTSPRAADTQYF
TRBV20-1	many	NA	TRBJ2-1	TGCAGTACCTCAAGCCTACAGGAGGTGTACAATGAGCAGTTCTTC	CSTSSLQEVYNEQFF
TRBV7-9	few	NA	TRBJ1-1	TGTGCCAGCAGCTTGTATTCGGGGGAACGGGGAGCTTTCTTT	CASSLYSGERGAFF
TRBV12-3/TRBV12-4	many	NA	TRBJ2-3	TGTGCCAGCAGTTTATCGGCAGACACAGATACGCAGTATTTT	CASSLSADTDTQYF
TRBV20-1	many	TRBD1	TRBJ1-6	TGCAGTGCTAGACCCGGGACAGGGGTTAATTCACCCCTCCACTTT	CSARPGTGVNSPLHF
TRBV19	once	NA	TRBJ1-6	TGTGCCAGTAGTATGTGGGGGGCGAATTCACCCCTCCACTTT	CASSMWGANSPLHF
TRBV7-9	NA	NA	TRBJ2-1	TGTGCCAGCAGCGAACAGGGTCGGAATGAGCAGTTCTTC	CASSEQGRNEQFF
TRBV6-2/TRBV6-3	many	NA	TRBJ1-1	TGTGCCAGCAGTTACGAGGTATACACTGAAGCTTTCTTT	CASSYEVYTEAFF
TRBV29-1	many	NA	TRBJ1-1	TGCAGCGTTACGACAGCAGAAGCTTTCTTT	CSVTTAEAFF
TRBV20-1	many	TRBD2	TRBJ2-5	TGCAGTGCTTTTAGCGGGGGGGCCCAGATAGAGACCCAGTACTTC	CSAFSGGAQIETQYF
TRBV18	NA	NA	TRBJ2-5	TGTGCCAGCTCACCAAATGGGGAGACCCAGTACTTC	CASSPNGETQYF
TRBV12-3/TRBV12-4	many	TRBD1	TRBJ2-5	TGTGCCAGCAGCCCAGACAGGGGGAGAGAGACCCAGTACTTC	CASSPDRGRETQYF
TRBV20-1	many	NA	TRBJ1-6	TGCAGTGCTAGAGCCCTTGGGAGGGTCGATTCACCCCTCCACTTT	CSARALGRVDSPLHF
TRBV3-1	few	TRBD1	TRBJ1-5	TGTGCCAGCAGCCAAGGGAGGGGGCGCGTCAATCAGCCCCAGCATTTT	CASSQGRGRVNQPQHF
TRBV2	many	TRBD1	TRBJ1-2	TGTGCCAGCAGCTGGGACAGGCCCTCGCTGGGCTACACCTTC	CASSWDRPSLGYTF
TRBV7-3	many	TRBD2	TRBJ2-1	TGTGCCAGCAGCCTAACTAGCGGGGGCAGGGATGAGCAGTTCTTC	CASSLTSGGRDEQFF
TRBV6-2/TRBV6-3	few	NA	TRBJ2-4	TGTGCCAGCAGTTACGAGCGAATAGCCAAAAACATTCAGTACTTC	CASSYERIAKNIQYF
TRBV20-1	many	NA	TRBJ2-5	TGCAGTGCTAGAGATCCCCGCCGGGACCTAGAGACCCAGTACTTC	CSARDPRRDLETQYF
TRBV6-2/TRBV6-3	NA	NA	TRBJ2-5	TGTGCCAGCAGTTACCTCCATCGACTCACCGGGGGAGAGACCCAGTACTTC	CASSYLHRLTGGETQYF
TRBV19	NA	NA	TRBJ1-4	TGTGCCAGTGCGGGGTCTGCAACTAATGAAAAACTGTTTTTT	CASAGSATNEKLFF
TRBV6-1	many	NA	TRBJ2-5	TGTGCCAGCAATCCCGGTGGGACACTCCAAGAGACCCAGTACTTC	CASNPGGTLQETQYF
TRBV5-1	NA	NA	TRBJ2-7	TGCGCCAGCAGCTTGGGTCCTGGAACGGGAGTGGAAGAGCAGTACTTC	CASSLGPGTGVEEQYF
TRBV19	NA	TRBD2	TRBJ2-3	TGTGCCAGTAGCAGCGGGGGGGCCGCAGATACGCAGTATTTT	CASSSGGAADTQYF